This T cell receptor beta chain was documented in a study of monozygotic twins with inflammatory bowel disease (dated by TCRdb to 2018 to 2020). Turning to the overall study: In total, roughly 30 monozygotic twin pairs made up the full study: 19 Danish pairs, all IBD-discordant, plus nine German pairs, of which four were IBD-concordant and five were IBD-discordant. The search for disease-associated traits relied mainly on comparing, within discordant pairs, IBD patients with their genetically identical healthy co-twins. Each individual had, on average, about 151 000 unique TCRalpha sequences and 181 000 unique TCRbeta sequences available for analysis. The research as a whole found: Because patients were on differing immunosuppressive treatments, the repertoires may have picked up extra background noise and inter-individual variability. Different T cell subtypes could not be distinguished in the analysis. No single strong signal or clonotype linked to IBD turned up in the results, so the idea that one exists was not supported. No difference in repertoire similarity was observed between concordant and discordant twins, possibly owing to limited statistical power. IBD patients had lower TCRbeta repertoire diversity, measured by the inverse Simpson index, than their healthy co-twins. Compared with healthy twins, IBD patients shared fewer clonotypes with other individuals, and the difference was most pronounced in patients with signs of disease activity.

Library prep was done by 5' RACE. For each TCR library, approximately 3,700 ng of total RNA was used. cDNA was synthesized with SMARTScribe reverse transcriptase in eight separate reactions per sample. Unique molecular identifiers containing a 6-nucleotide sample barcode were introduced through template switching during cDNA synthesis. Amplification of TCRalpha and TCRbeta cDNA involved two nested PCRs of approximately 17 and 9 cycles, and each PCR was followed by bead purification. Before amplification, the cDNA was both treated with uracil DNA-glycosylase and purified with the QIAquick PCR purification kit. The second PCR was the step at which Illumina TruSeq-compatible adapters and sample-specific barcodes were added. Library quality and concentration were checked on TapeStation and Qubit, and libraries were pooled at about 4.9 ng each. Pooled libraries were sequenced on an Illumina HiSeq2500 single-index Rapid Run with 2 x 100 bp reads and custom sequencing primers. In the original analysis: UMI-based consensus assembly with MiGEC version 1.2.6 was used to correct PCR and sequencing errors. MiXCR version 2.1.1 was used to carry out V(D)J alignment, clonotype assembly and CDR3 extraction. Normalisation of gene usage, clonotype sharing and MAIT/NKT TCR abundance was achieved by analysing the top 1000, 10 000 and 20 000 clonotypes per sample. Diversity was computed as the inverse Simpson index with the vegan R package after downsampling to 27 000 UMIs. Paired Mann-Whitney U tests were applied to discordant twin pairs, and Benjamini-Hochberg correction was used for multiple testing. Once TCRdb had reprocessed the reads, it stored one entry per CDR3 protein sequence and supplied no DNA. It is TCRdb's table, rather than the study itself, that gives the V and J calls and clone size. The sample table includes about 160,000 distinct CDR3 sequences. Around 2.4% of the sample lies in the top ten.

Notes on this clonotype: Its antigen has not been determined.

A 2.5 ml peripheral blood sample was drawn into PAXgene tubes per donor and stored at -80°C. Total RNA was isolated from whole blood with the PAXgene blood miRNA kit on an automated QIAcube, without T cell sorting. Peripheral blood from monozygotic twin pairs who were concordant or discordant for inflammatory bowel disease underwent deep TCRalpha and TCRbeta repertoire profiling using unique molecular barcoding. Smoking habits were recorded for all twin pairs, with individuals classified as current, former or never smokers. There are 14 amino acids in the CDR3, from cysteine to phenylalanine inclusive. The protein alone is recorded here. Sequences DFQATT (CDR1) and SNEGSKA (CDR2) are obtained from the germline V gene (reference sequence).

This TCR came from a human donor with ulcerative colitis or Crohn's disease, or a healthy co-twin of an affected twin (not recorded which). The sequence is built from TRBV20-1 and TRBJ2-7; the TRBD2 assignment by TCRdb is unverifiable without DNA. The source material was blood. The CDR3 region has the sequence CSASLLGSGNEQYF.